This TCR beta chain was found in a study of blood T cell repertoires in COVID-19. Overall study: Some COVID-19 samples were acute and others convalescent; all came from the United States, Italy and Spain. T cells, B-cell-depleted T cells, or PBMCs supplied cDNA or gDNA.

The length of the CDR3 is 15 residues. The germline V gene has CDR1 MNHEY and CDR2 SMNVEV (reference sequence). Trimming removed 2 bases from V and 9 bases from J; junction bases left unmatched: 8. Authors' methods: Reference gene primer amplification yielded estimated nucleated cell counts. Assay used: immunoSEQ multiplex PCR; TCRdb lists only in-frame clones, some missing. D and trimming come from the DNA, and the V and J calls and clone size come from that table. This sample has tens of thousands of clones, with roughly nine tenths found just once. The chain uses TRBV27 and TRBJ2-1, with 9 nucleotides matching TRBD2. This receptor was taken from a man aged 50 to 59 with acute or convalescent COVID-19. Sequencing was done on a sample of peripheral blood. The CDR3 loop is CASSLGAGGTSEQFF. CDR3 nucleotide sequence: TGTGCCAGCAGTTTAGGGGCGGGAGGGACGTCTGAGCAGTTCTTC.